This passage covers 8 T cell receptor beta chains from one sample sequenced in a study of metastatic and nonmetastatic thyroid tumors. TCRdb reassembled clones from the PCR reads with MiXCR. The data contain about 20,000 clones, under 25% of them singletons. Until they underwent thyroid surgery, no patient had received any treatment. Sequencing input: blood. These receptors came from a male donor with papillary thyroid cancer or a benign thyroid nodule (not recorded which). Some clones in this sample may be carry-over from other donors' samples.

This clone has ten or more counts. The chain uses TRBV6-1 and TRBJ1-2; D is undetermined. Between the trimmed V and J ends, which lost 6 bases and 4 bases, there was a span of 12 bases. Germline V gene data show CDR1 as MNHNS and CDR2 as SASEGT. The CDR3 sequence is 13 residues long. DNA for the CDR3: TGTGCCAGCAGACCGTCCTCAACCTATGGCTACACCTTC. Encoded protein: CASRPSSTYGYTF.

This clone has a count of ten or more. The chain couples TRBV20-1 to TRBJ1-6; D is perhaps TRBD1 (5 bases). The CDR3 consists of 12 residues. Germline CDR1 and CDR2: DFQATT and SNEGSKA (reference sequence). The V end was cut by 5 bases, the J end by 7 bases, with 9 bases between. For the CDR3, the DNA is TGCAGTGCTTGGGGCCTGAATTCACCCCTCCACTTT. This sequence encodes CSAWGLNSPLHF.

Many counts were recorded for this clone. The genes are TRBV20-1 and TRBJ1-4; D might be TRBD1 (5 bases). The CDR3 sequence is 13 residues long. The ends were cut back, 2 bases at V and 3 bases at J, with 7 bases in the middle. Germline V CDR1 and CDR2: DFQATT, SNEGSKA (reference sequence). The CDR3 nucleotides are TGCAGTGCTAGATGGGGGTCTAATGAAAAACTGTTTTTT. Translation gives CSARWGSNEKLFF.

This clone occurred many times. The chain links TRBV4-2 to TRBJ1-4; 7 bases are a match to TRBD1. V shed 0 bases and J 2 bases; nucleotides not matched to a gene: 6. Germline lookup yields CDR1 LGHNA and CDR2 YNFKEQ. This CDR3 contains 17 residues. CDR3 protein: CASSQDAGDSTNEKLFF. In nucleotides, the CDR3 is TGTGCCAGCAGCCAAGACGCTGGGGACAGCACTAATGAAAAACTGTTTTTT.

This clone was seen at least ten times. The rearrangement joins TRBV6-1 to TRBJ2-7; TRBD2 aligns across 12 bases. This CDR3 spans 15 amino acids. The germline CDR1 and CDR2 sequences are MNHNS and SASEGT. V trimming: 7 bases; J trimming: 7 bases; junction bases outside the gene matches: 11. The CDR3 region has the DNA TGTGCCAGCACACCGGGACTAGCGGGCGGGGGGGAGCAGTACTTC. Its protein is CASTPGLAGGGEQYF.

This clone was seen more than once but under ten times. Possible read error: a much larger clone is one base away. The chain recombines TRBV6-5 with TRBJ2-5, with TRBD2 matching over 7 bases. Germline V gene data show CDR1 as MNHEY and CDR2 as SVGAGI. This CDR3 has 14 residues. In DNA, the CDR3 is TGTGCCAGCAGTTCGTCGGGACTAAAAGAGACCCAGTGCTTC. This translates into CASSSSGLKETQCF.

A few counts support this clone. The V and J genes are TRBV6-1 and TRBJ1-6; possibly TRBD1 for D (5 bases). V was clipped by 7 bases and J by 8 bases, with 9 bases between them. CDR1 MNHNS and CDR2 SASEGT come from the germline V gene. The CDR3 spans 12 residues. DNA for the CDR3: TGTGCCAGCACCCAAGGGGATTCACCCCTCCACTTT. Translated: CASTQGDSPLHF.

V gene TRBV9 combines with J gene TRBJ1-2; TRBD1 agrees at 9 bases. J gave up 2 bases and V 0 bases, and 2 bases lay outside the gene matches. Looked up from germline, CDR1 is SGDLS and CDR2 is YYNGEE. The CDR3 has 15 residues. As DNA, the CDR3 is TGTGCCAGCAGCGTAGGGGGGACAGGGAACTATGGCTACACCTTC. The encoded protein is CASSVGGTGNYGYTF.